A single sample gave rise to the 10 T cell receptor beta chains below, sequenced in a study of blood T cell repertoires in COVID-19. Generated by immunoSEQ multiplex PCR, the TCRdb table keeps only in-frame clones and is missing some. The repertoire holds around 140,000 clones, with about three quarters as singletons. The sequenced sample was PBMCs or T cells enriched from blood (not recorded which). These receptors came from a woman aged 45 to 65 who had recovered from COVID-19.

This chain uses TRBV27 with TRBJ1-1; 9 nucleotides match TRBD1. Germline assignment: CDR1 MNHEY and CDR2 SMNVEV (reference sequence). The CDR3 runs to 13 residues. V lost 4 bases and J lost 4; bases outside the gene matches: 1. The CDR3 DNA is TGTGCCAGCAGTTGGGGACAGGGCACTGAAGCTTTCTTT. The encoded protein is CASSWGQGTEAFF.

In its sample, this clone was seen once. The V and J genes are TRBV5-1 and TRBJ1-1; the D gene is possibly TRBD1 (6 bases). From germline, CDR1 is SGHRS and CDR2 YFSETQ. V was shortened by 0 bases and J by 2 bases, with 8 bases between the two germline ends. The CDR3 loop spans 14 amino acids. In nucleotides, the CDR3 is TGCGCCAGCAGCTTGGGGGACACCAACACTGAAGCTTTCTTT. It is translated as CASSLGDTNTEAFF.

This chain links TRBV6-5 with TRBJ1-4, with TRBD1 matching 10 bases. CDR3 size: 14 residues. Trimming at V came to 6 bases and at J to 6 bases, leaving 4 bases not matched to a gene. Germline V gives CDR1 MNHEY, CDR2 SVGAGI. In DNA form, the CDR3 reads TGTGCCAGCAGGTCCGGGACAGGGGATGAAAAACTGTTTTTT. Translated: CASRSGTGDEKLFF.

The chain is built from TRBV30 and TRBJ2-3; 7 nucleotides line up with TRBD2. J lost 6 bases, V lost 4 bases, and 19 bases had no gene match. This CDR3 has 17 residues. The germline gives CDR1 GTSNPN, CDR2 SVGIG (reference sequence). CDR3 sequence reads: CAWTQYPLAATTDTQYF. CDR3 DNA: TGTGCCTGGACCCAGTATCCTCTAGCGGCAACGACGGATACGCAGTATTTT.

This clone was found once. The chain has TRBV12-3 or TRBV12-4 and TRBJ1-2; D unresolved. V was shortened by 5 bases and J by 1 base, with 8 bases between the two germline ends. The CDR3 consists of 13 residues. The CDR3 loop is CASSRRINYGYTF. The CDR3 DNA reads TGTGCCAGCAGTCGGAGGATTAACTATGGCTACACCTTC.

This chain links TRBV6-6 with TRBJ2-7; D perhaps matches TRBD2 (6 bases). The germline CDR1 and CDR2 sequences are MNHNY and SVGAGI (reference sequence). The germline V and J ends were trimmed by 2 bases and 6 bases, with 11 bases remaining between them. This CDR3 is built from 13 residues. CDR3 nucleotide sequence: TGTGCCAGCAGTTACCGGGACTGGGCCGAGCAGTACTTC. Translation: CASSYRDWAEQYF.

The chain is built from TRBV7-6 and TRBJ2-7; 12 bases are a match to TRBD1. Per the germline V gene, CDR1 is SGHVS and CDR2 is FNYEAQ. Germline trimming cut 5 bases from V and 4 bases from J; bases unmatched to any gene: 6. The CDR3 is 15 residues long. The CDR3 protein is CASSQEGQGAYEQYF. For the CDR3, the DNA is TGTGCCAGCAGCCAAGAGGGACAGGGGGCTTACGAGCAGTACTTC.

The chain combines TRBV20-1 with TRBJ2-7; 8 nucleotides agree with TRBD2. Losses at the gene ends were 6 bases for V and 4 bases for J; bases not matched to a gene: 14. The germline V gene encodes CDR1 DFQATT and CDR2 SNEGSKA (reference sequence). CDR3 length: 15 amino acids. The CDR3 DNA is TGCAGTGCGAGTAGCGGTGAGACGGGGGGGTACGAGCAGTACTTC. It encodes CSASSGETGGYEQYF.

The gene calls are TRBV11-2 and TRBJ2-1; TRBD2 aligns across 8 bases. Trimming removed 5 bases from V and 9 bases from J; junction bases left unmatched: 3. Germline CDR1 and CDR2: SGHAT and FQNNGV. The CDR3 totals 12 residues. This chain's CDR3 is CASSRLAGEQFF. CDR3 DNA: TGTGCCAGCAGCCGCCTAGCGGGTGAGCAGTTCTTC. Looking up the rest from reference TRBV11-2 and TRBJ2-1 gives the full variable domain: EAGVAQSPRYKIIEKRQSVAFWCNPISGHATLYWYQQILGQGPKLLIQFQNNGVVDDSQLPKDRFSAERLKGVDSTLKIQPAKLEDSAVYLCASSRLAGEQFFGPGTRLTVL.

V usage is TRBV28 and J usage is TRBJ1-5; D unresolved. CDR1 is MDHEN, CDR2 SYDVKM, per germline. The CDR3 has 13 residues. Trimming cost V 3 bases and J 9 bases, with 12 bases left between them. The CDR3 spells CASSLMGPRPQHF. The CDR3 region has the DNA TGTGCCAGCAGTTTGATGGGCCCCCGGCCCCAGCATTTT.